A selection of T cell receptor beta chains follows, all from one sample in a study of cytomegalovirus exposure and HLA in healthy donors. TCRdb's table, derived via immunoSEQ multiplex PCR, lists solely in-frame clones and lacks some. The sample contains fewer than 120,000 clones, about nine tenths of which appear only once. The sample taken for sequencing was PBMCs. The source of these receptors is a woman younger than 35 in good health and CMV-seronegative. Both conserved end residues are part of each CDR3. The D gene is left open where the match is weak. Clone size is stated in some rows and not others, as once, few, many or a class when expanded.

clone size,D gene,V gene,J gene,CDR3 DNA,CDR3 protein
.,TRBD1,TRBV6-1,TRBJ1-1,TGTGCCAGCCGACTTGGACAGGTAGATAAAGCTTTCTTT,CASRLGQVDKAFF
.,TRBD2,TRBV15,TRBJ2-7,TGTGCCACCAGCAGAGATCCCAGCGGGAGAAACGAGCAGTACTTC,CATSRDPSGRNEQYF
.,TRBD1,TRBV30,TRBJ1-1,TGTGCCTGGAGAACGCAGGGGGGGAACACTGAAGCTTTCTTT,CAWRTQGGNTEAFF
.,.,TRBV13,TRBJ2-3,TGTGCCAGCAGCTCACGGGGCGGGACCGACACAGATACGCAGTATTTT,CASSSRGGTDTDTQYF
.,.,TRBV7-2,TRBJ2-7,TGTGCCAGCAGCTTAGATTCCGACGAGCAGTACTTC,CASSLDSDEQYF
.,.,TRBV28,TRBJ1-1,TGTACCAGCAGTTTCCCGGGAGCACGGGCCCCTTTCTTT,CTSSFPGARAPFF
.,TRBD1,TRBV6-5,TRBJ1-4,TGTGCCAGCAGCCGGGGACAGGGGGCCGAAAAACTGTTTTTT,CASSRGQGAEKLFF
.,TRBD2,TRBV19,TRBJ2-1,TGTGCCAGTACCCCACTAGCGGGGGTGGACAATGAGCAGTTCTTC,CASTPLAGVDNEQFF
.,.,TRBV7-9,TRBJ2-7,TGTGCCAGCAGCTTATTAAGAGAGGGGGACTACGAGCAGTACTTC,CASSLLREGDYEQYF
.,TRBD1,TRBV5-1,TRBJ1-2,TGCGCCAGCAGCTTGGAGGGACAGGGGGCGCGAGGCTACACCTTC,CASSLEGQGARGYTF
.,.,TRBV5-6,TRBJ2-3,TGTGCCAGCAGCATACGACTAGAAGGGGCAACAGATACGCAGTATTTT,CASSIRLEGATDTQYF
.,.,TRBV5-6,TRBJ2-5,TGTGCCAGCAGCTCCCCGGGACAACTACAAGAGACCCAGTACTTC,CASSSPGQLQETQYF
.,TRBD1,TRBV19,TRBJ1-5,TGTGCCAGTCAGGACAGATCAGGGGGGAATCAGCCCCAGCATTTT,CASQDRSGGNQPQHF
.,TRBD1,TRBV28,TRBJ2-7,TGTGCCAGCACTTTGACAGGGGCTGTCTACGAGCAGTACTTC,CASTLTGAVYEQYF
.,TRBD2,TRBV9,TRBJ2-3,TGTGCCAGCAGCGTAGCTCTAGCGGGGGGGCAAGATACGCAGTATTTT,CASSVALAGGQDTQYF
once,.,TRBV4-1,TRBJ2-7,TGCGCCAGCAGCCAAGGGCAGGGCCCCATCTACGAGCAGTACTTC,CASSQGQGPIYEQYF
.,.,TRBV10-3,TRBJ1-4,TGTGCCATCAGTGCGGGGGTTAATGAAAAACTGTTTTTT,CAISAGVNEKLFF
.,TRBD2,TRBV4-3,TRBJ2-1,TGCGCCAGCAGCCAAGAGCCAGCGGGGGGGTCCTACAATGAGCAGTTCTTC,CASSQEPAGGSYNEQFF
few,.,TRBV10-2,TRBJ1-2,TGCGCCAGCAGTGAGGGCGCGGGGTACTATGGCTACACCTTC,CASSEGAGYYGYTF
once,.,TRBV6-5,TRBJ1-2,TGTGCCAGCAGTTACTCGGGCAGGGAAGGTGGCTACACCTTC,CASSYSGREGGYTF
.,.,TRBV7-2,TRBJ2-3,TGTGCCAGCAGCTTGAAGGCGGGCCTCTTGAATACGCAGTATTTT,CASSLKAGLLNTQYF
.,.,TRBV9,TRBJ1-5,TGTGCCAGCAGCGGTGGGGGGCAGCCCCAGCATTTT,CASSGGGQPQHF
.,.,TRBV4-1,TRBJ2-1,TGCGCCAGCAGCCCACAGGTATCCTACAATGAGCAGTTCTTC,CASSPQVSYNEQFF
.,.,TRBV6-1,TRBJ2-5,TGTGCCAGCAGTGAATATCGTGAGACCCAGTACTTC,CASSEYRETQYF
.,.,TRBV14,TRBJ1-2,TGTGCCAGCAGCCAAGGAGGGGGTAAAGACTATGGCTACACCTTC,CASSQGGGKDYGYTF
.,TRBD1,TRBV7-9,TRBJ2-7,TGTGCCAGCAGGCAGGGACAGACCTACGAGCAGTACTTC,CASRQGQTYEQYF
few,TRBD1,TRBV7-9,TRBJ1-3,TGTGCCAGCAGCTTAGGGGGGACAGGAAGAACTGGAAACACCATATATTTT,CASSLGGTGRTGNTIYF
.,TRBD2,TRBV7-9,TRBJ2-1,TGTGCCAGCAGCTGGGGACTAGCGGGGACTACCTACAATGAGCAGTTCTTC,CASSWGLAGTTYNEQFF
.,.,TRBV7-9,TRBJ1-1,TGTGCCAGCAGCTTATCAGAGAACACTGAAGCTTTCTTT,CASSLSENTEAFF
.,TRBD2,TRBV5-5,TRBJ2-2,TGTGCCAGCAGCTTGGCCCTTACTAGCGGGAGTACCGGGGAGCTGTTTTTT,CASSLALTSGSTGELFF
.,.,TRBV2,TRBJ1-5,TGTGCCAGCAGTCAGGGAAACAATCAGCCCCAGCATTTT,CASSQGNNQPQHF
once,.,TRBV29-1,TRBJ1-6,TGCAGCTTTGAGGGGCCGAGTAATTCACCCCTCCACTTT,CSFEGPSNSPLHF
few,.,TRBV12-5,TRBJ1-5,TGTGCTAGTGGTTTGGGTCCGGGGCCCCAGCATTTT,CASGLGPGPQHF
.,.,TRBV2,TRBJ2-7,TGTGCCAGCAGCGCACAGGGTGCCGAGCAGTACTTC,CASSAQGAEQYF
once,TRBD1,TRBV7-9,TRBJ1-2,TGTGCCAGCAGCTCCTGGGACAGGGCGAACTATGGCTACACCTTC,CASSSWDRANYGYTF
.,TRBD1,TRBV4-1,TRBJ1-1,TGCGCCAGCAGCCCCGCCGGGACAGCCTATTGGGACACTGAAGCTTTCTTT,CASSPAGTAYWDTEAFF
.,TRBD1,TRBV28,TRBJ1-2,TGTGCCAGCAGCCTTTATAGGACAGGGGGAGGGTTTGGCTACACCTTC,CASSLYRTGGGFGYTF
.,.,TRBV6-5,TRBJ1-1,TGTGCCAGCAGTTATAGGGGGGGGAACACTGAAGCTTTCTTT,CASSYRGGNTEAFF
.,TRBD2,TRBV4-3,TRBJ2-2,TGCGCCAGCAGCCAAGATGGGACTACAACCGGGGAGCTGTTTTTT,CASSQDGTTTGELFF
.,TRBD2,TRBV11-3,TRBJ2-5,TGTGCCAGCAGCGCGGGACTAGCGGAGACCCAGTACTTC,CASSAGLAETQYF
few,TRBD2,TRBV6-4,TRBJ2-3,TGTGCCAGCAGTGAACTAGCGGGGGGGCCAGATACGCAGTATTTT,CASSELAGGPDTQYF
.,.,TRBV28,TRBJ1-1,TGTGCCAGCAGTTTTGCCAGGGCGACGTTCTTT,CASSFARATFF
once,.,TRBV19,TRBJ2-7,TGTGCCAGTAGTCTGAGGGTGGCCTACGAGCAGTACTTC,CASSLRVAYEQYF
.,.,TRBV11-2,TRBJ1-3,TGTGCCAGCAGCCTTTCTTCGGGAAACACCATATATTTT,CASSLSSGNTIYF
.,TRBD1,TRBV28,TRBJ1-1,TGTGCCAGCAGCGAGGGGGCATTAACTGAAGCTTTCTTT,CASSEGALTEAFF
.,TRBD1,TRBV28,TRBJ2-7,TGTGCCAGCAGCCCGCCGCAGGGGGCCTACGAGCAGTACTTC,CASSPPQGAYEQYF
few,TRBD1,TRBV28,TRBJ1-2,TGTGCCAGCAGTCTGACAGGGGTGGCATTGGGTGGCTACACCTTC,CASSLTGVALGGYTF
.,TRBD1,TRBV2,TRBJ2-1,TGTGCCAGCAGCACCGGGACAGACATATACAATGAGCAGTTCTTC,CASSTGTDIYNEQFF
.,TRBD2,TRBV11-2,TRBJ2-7,TGTGCCAGCAGCACCAGGACTAGCGGGAGCTCCTACGAGCAGTACTTC,CASSTRTSGSSYEQYF
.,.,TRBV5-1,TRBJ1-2,TGCGCCAGCAGCTGGGGGACAAGTGCTAACTATGGCTACACCTTC,CASSWGTSANYGYTF
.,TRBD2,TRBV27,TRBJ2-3,TGTGCCAGCAGTTTACCCCCAACTTTGACTAGCACAAACACAGATACGCAGTATTTT,CASSLPPTLTSTNTDTQYF
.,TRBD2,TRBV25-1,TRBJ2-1,TGTGCCAGCAGCTCACTAGCGGGGGCCTACAATGAGCAGTTCTTC,CASSSLAGAYNEQFF
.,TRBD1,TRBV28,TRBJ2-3,TGTGCCAGCAGCCTCGACAGGGTAGGAACAGATACGCAGTATTTT,CASSLDRVGTDTQYF
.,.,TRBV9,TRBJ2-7,TGTGCCAGCAGTCGGCAGGGTGGCGAGCAGTACTTC,CASSRQGGEQYF
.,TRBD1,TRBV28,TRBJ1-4,TGTGCCAGCAGGACTGGACAGGGAGGGTCAACTAATGAAAAACTGTTTTTT,CASRTGQGGSTNEKLFF